This T cell receptor (beta chain) was sequenced in a study of CD8 T cells in Susac syndrome. CDR1 is SGHRS, CDR2 YFSETQ, per germline. V was pared by 4 bases and J by 1 base, with 3 bases of the junction left unmatched. The CDR3 spans 16 residues. The authors reverse transcribed about 0.45 to 1 ug RNA with random hexamers. One entry per CDR3 protein results from TCRdb running MiXCR on the immunoSEQ multiplex PCR reads. The sample carries under 200,000 distinct CDR3 sequences, roughly 95% recorded once. The clonotype was recovered from a human donor with multiple sclerosis. The sample was CD8+ T cells from PBMCs. The rearrangement links TRBV5-1 to TRBJ2-1, with 12 bases aligning to TRBD2. CDR3 sequence (DNA): TGCGCCAGCAGCGCTAGCGGGAGGGGGTCCTACAATGAGCAGTTCTTC. It translates to CASSASGRGSYNEQFF.